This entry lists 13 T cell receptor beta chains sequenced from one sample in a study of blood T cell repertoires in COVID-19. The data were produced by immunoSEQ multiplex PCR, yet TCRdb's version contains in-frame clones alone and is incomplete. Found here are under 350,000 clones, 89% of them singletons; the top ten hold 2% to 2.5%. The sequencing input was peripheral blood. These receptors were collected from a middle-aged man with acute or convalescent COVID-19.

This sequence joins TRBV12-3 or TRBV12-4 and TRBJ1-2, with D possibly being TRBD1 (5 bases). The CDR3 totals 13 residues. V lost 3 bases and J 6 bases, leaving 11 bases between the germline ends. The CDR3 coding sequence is TGTGCCAGCAGTTTTTGGGCGGGGCATGGCTACACCTTC. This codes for CASSFWAGHGYTF.

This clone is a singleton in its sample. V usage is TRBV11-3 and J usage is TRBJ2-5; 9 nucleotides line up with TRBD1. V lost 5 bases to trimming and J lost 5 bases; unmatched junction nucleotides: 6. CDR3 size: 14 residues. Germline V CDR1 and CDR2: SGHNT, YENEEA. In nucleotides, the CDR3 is TGTGCCAGCAGCCACAGGGGGCGTGGGGAGACCCAGTACTTC. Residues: CASSHRGRGETQYF.

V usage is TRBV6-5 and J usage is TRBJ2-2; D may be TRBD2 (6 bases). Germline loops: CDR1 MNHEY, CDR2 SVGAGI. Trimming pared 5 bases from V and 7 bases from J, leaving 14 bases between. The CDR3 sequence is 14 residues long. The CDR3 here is CASSLRSGLGELFF. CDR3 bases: TGTGCCAGCAGTCTCCGTAGCGGACTCGGGGAGCTGTTTTTT.

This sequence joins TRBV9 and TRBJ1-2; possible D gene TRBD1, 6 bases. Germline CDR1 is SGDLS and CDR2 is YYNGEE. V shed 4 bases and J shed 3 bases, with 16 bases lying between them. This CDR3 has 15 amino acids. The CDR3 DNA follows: TGTGCCAGCAGCATAGGGGGGGAGGTAGACTATGGCTACACCTTC. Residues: CASSIGGEVDYGYTF.

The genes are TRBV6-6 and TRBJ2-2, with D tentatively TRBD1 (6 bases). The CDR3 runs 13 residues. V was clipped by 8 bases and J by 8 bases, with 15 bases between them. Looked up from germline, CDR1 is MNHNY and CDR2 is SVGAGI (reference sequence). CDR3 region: CASAHEGEGELFF. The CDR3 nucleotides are TGTGCCAGCGCCCACGAGGGGGAAGGGGAGCTGTTTTTT.

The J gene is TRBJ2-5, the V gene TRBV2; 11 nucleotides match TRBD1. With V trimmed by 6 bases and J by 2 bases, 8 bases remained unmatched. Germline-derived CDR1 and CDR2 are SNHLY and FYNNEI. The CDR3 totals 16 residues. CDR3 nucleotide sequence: TGTGCCAGCAGGGACAGTTGGGACAGGGGGCAAGAGACCCAGTACTTC. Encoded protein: CASRDSWDRGQETQYF.

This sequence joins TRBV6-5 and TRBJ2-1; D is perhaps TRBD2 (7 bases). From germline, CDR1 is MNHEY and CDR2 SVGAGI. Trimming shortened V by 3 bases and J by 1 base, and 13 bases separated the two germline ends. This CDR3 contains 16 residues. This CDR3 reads CASSYLGGASYNEQFF. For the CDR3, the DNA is TGTGCCAGCAGTTATCTGGGGGGGGCTTCCTACAATGAGCAGTTCTTC.

The CDR3 DNA follows: TGTGCCTGGAGCTTGACTAGCGGGGCTTTCACAGATACGCAGTATTTT. It yields the protein CAWSLTSGAFTDTQYF. J is TRBJ2-3 and V is TRBV30; TRBD2 matches at 11 bases. The germline CDR1 and CDR2 sequences are GTSNPN and SVGIG (reference sequence). This CDR3 contains 16 residues. V trimming: 3 bases; J trimming: 2 bases; junction bases outside the gene matches: 7.

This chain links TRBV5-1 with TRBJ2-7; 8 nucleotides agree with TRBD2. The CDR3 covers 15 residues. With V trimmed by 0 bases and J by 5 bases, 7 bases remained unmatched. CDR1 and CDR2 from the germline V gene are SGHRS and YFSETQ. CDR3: CASSLASGGPDEQYF. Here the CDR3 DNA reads TGCGCCAGCAGCTTGGCAAGCGGGGGCCCGGACGAGCAGTACTTC.

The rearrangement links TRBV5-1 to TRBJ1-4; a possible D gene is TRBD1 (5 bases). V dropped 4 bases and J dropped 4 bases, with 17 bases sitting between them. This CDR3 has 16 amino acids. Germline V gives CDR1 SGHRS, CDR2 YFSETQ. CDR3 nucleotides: TGCGCCAGCAGCCCTGGCGGGGACTTCGATAATGAAAAACTGTTTTTT. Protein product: CASSPGGDFDNEKLFF.

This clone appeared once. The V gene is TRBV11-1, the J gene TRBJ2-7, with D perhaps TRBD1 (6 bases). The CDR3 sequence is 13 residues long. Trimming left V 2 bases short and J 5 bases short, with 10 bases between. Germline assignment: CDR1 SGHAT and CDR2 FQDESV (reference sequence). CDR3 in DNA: TGTGCCAGCAGCTTAATCAGGGGTCACGAGCAGTACTTC. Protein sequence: CASSLIRGHEQYF.

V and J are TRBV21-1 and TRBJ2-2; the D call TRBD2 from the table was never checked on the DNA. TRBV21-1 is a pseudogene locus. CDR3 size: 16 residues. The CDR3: CASSISGLAGVGELFF. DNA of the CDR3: TGTGCCAGCAGCATCTCCGGACTAGCGGGGGTCGGGGAGCTGTTTTTT.

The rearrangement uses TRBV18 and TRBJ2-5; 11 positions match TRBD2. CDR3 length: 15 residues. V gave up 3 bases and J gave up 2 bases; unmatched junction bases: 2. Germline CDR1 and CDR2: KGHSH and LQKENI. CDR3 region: CASSPRTSGQETQYF. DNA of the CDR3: TGTGCCAGCTCACCTCGGACTAGCGGGCAAGAGACCCAGTACTTC.